Below are 8 T cell receptor beta chains sequenced from a single sample in a study of blood T cell repertoires in COVID-19. Some clones are missing from TCRdb's copy, which holds only in-frame ones; the method was immunoSEQ multiplex PCR. In the table there are about 190,000 clones, approximately 91% of which are singletons. The sample consisted of peripheral blood. All receptors come from a man younger than 40 with acute or convalescent COVID-19.

The chain carries TRBV7-8 and TRBJ2-7; 8 positions agree with TRBD1. The CDR3 is made up of 16 amino acids. Germline CDR1 is SGHVS and CDR2 is FQNEAQ. Trimming at V came to 3 bases and at J to 3 bases, leaving 10 bases not matched to a gene. The CDR3 DNA reads TGTGCCAGCAGCTTCTACCCGGACAGGGCTAGCTACGAGCAGTACTTC. As protein: CASSFYPDRASYEQYF.

The V and J genes are TRBV6-5 and TRBJ2-1; 11 bases line up with TRBD2. V was pared by 6 bases and J by 7 bases, with 8 bases of the junction left unmatched. Germline loops: CDR1 MNHEY, CDR2 SVGAGI. CDR3 size: 15 residues. CDR3 region: CASSLLAGARNEQFF. CDR3 nucleotides: TGTGCCAGCAGCTTACTAGCGGGAGCGCGAAATGAGCAGTTCTTC.

The chain uses TRBV28 and TRBJ1-2; D is unclear. Trimming stripped 5 bases from V and 3 bases from J, with 10 bases between. This CDR3 spans 13 amino acids. CDR1 is MDHEN and CDR2 is SYDVKM in the germline V gene. The CDR3 nucleotides read TGTGCCAGCAGTCCGACCCAGGACTATGGCTACACCTTC. This codes for CASSPTQDYGYTF.

This chain links TRBV30 with TRBJ2-2, with a tentative D call TRBD2 (5 bases). This CDR3 is 15 amino acids long. Germline lookup yields CDR1 GTSNPN and CDR2 SVGIG (reference sequence). V shed 0 bases and J shed 2 bases, with 10 bases lying between them. CDR3 in DNA: TGTGCCTGGAGTGTACTGGGAGTTAACACCGGGGAGCTGTTTTTT. As protein: CAWSVLGVNTGELFF.

V is TRBV6-2 or TRBV6-3 and J is TRBJ1-2, with 8 nucleotides matching TRBD1. CDR1 and CDR2 (germline): MNHEY, SVGEGT. CDR3 length: 15 amino acids. V shed 6 bases, J shed 8 bases, and the junction held 14 bases outside the gene matches. CDR3 region: CASSDRGARPQGYTF. In nucleotides, the CDR3 is TGTGCCAGCAGCGACAGGGGAGCGCGGCCTCAAGGCTACACCTTC.

This clone was found a few times. The chain has TRBV10-2 and TRBJ2-7; 9 bases match TRBD2. V lost 6 bases to trimming and J lost 6 bases; unmatched junction nucleotides: 6. This CDR3 is 13 amino acids long. Germline CDR1 reads WSHSY; CDR2 reads SAAADI. The CDR3 region has the DNA TGCGCCAGCAGGATTAGCGGGAGCGGCGAGCAGTACTTC. This gives the protein CASRISGSGEQYF.

The gene calls are TRBV6-2 or TRBV6-3 and TRBJ2-1; TRBD2 might be the D (5 bases). The germline gives CDR1 MNHEY, CDR2 SVGEGT. Trimming took 6 bases from V and 10 from J, leaving 16 bases between them. This CDR3 has 13 amino acids. CDR3 sequence: CASSPGVVREQFF. DNA of the CDR3: TGTGCCAGCAGCCCCGGGGTGGTCCGGGAGCAGTTCTTC.

This chain joins TRBV29-1 and TRBJ2-7; 15 positions match TRBD2. V was clipped by 6 bases and J by 0 bases; unmatched bases: 9. The CDR3 has 17 residues. CDR1 is SQVTM and CDR2 is ANQGSEA in the germline V gene. Here the CDR3 DNA reads TGCAGCGTGGGAGGGACTAGCGGGGGGCCGTACTCCTACGAGCAGTACTTC. Amino acids: CSVGGTSGGPYSYEQYF.